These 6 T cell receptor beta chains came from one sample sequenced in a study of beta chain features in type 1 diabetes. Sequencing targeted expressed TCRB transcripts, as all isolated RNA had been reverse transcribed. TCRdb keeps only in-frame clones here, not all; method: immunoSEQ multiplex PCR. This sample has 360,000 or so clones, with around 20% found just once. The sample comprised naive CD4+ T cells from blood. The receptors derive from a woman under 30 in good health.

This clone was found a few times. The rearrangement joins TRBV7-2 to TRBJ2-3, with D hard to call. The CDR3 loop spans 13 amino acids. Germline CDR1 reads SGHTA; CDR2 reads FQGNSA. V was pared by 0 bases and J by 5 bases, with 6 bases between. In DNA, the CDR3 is TGTGCCAGCAGCTTAGCGACGGGAGATACGCAGTATTTT. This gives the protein CASSLATGDTQYF.

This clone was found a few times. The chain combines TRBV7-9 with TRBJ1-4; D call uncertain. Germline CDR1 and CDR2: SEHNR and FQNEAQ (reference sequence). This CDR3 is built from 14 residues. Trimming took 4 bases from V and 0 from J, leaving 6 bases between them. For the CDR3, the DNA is TGTGCCAGCAGCTCCCAAACAACTAATGAAAAACTGTTTTTT. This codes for CASSSQTTNEKLFF. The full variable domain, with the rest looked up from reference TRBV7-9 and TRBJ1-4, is DTGVSQNPRHKITKRGQNVTFRCDPISEHNRLYWYRQTLGQGPEFLTYFQNEAQLEKSRLLSDRFSAERPKGSFSTLEIQRTEQGDSAMYLCASSSQTTNEKLFFGSGTQLSVL.

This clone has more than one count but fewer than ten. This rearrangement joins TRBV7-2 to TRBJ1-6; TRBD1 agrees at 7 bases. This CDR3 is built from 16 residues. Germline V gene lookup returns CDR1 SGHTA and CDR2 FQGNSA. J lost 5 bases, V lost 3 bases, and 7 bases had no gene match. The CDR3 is CASSFDRVENNSPLHF. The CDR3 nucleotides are TGTGCCAGCAGCTTTGACAGGGTTGAAAATAATTCACCCCTCCACTTT.

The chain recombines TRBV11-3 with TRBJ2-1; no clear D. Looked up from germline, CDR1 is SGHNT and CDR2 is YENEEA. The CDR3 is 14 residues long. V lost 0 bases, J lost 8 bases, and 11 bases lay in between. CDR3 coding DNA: TGTGCCAGCAGCTTAGACCTCGTTCGGGATGAGCAGTTCTTC. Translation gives CASSLDLVRDEQFF.

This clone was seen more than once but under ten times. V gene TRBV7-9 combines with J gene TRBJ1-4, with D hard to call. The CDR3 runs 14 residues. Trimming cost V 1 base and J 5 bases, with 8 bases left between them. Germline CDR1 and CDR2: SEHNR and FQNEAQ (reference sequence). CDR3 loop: CASSLELLNEKLFF. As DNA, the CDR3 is TGTGCCAGCAGCTTAGAACTCTTAAATGAAAAACTGTTTTTT.

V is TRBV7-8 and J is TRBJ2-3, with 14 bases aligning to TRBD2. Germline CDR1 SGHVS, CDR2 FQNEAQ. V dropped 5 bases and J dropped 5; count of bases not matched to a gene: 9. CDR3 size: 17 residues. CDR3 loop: CASSPWTSGRSGDTQYF. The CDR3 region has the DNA TGTGCCAGCAGCCCCTGGACTAGCGGGAGGTCCGGAGATACGCAGTATTTT.